Listed below are T cell receptor beta chains from one sample, sequenced in a study of T cell responses to AZD1222 COVID-19 vaccine. Measured with immunoSEQ multiplex PCR; TCRdb has only the in-frame clones, and not every one. The table includes 120,000 to 150,000 clones, 85% to 90% detected once. This material consisted of peripheral blood, taken 28 days after the second AZD1222 dose. These TCRs come from an adult who received the AZD1222 COVID-19 vaccine. The CDR3 runs from the conserved cysteine through the conserved F or W. D genes are given only for firm matches. Clone size is stated in some rows and not others, as once, few, many or a class when expanded.

size,D,J,V,CDR3,DNA
-,-,TRBJ2-1,TRBV9,CASAQALYNEQFF,TGTGCCAGCGCCCAAGCCCTTTACAATGAGCAGTTCTTC
-,-,TRBJ1-1,TRBV11-1,CASKGRGLLNTEAFF,TGTGCCAGCAAGGGGAGGGGCCTGCTGAACACTGAAGCTTTCTTT
few,-,TRBJ1-2,TRBV3-1/TRBV3-2,CASRLDGGNYGYTF,TGTGCCAGCAGACTTGATGGGGGGAACTATGGCTACACCTTC
-,-,TRBJ1-2,TRBV11-2,CASSLASGYGYTF,TGTGCCAGCAGCTTAGCATCAGGCTATGGCTACACCTTC
once,-,TRBJ1-6,TRBV7-6,CASSPNNRVSSYNSPLHF,TGTGCCAGCAGCCCTAACAACAGGGTTAGCTCCTATAATTCACCCCTCCACTTT
-,-,TRBJ2-1,TRBV7-9,CASLWGRGNEQFF,TGTGCCAGCCTCTGGGGCAGGGGAAATGAGCAGTTCTTC
-,-,TRBJ1-1,TRBV7-2,CASSKVYAADTEAFF,TGTGCCAGCAGCAAAGTATACGCGGCGGACACTGAAGCTTTCTTT
-,-,TRBJ1-2,TRBV6-5,CASSPAANYGYTF,TGTGCCAGCAGCCCGGCGGCTAACTATGGCTACACCTTC
-,TRBD1,TRBJ1-2,TRBV4-1,CASSLGQGGNYGYTF,TGCGCCAGCAGCCTCGGACAGGGTGGTAACTATGGCTACACCTTC
-,TRBD1,TRBJ1-2,TRBV18,CASSPDRSGYTF,TGTGCCAGCTCACCGGACAGGTCGGGCTACACCTTC
-,TRBD2,TRBJ2-5,TRBV5-1,CASSLVAGGEETQYF,TGCGCCAGCAGCTTGGTGGCGGGGGGGGAAGAGACCCAGTACTTC